The clone carrying this TCR beta chain occurred many times. As handled by the study authors: The authors estimated nucleated cell counts from reference gene primer amplification. The method was immunoSEQ multiplex PCR; TCRdb's version includes in-frame clones alone and lacks a portion of them. Clonal size and the V and J genes are those of that table, whereas D and trimming came from the DNA. The data hold 150,000 to 180,000 clones, with roughly 80% observed a single time. This sample is part of a study of blood T cell repertoires in COVID-19. Turning to the study itself: Samples of COVID-19 (acute and convalescent) were obtained from the United States, Italy and Spain. Nucleic acid was either cDNA or gDNA, and it came from T cells, B-cell-depleted T cells, or PBMCs.

The CDR3 has 13 residues. The trim removed 7 bases at V and 4 bases at J, leaving 4 bases unmatched. Per germline, CDR1 LNHDA and CDR2 SQIVND (reference sequence). The chain uses TRBV19 and TRBJ1-1; 9 bases are a match to TRBD1. Material for sequencing was peripheral blood. The clonotype originates from a woman older than 75 with acute or convalescent COVID-19. CDR3 nucleotide sequence: TGTGCCAGTAACACAGGGGGCAGCACTGAAGCTTTCTTT. This encodes CASNTGGSTEAFF.